A single sample gave rise to the 2 T cell receptor beta chains below, sequenced in a study of blood T cell repertoires in COVID-19. Method: immunoSEQ multiplex PCR; TCRdb's copy keeps in-frame clones and lacks some. Altogether around 390,000 clones are present, 80% to 90% being singletons, with the ten largest covering roughly 10%. The sequenced sample consisted of PBMCs or T cells enriched from blood (not recorded which). The receptors come from a woman aged 50 to 65 who had recovered from COVID-19.

This chain joins TRBV29-1 and TRBJ2-7; 7 bases align to TRBD2. In germline, CDR1 is SQVTM, CDR2 ANQGSEA. The V and J ends lost 4 bases and 0 bases, in that order; junction bases with no gene match: 12. This CDR3 contains 16 residues. The CDR3 reads CSVALLEAGDSYEQYF. The CDR3 nucleotides are TGCAGCGTTGCTCTCTTAGAGGCGGGGGACTCCTACGAGCAGTACTTC.

This chain joins TRBV6-2 or TRBV6-3 and TRBJ2-1; D may be TRBD1 (6 bases). CDR1 and CDR2 (germline): MNHEY, SVGEGT. Trimming cost V 4 bases and J 12 bases, with 25 bases left between them. The CDR3 is 16 residues long. The CDR3 region is CASSSLEGFYTQGQFF. The CDR3 DNA follows: TGTGCCAGCAGTTCCCTTGAGGGGTTTTACACACAGGGGCAGTTCTTC.